A single sample gave rise to the 14 T cell receptor beta chains below, sequenced in a study of T cells in Graves' hyperthyroidism and ophthalmopathy. Amplification of TCR beta CDR3 regions used RNA as the template. The HTBI primer set served for first-round RT-PCR of the TCR CDR3. Each CDR3 protein gets one entry after TCRdb re-called the multiplex PCR reads with MiXCR. The profile shows hundreds of thousands of distinct CDR3 sequences, roughly 15% of them singletons. Sequenced material: blood. The receptors here all came from a woman aged 55 to 70 with Graves' ophthalmopathy.

This clonotype appeared many times. The chain links TRBV15 to TRBJ2-7; TRBD1 matches 12 bases. The CDR3 runs 14 residues. J gave up 4 bases and V 5 bases, and 3 bases lay outside the gene matches. CDR1 is LNHNV, CDR2 YYDKDF, per germline (reference sequence). CDR3 in DNA: TGTGCCACCAGCGGGACAGGGGGCCCATACGAGCAGTACTTC. This gives the protein CATSGTGGPYEQYF.

This chain joins TRBV5-1 and TRBJ2-2; D gene ambiguous. The length of the CDR3 is 15 residues. The V end lost 5 bases, the J end lost 1 base, and 12 bases lay between the germline ends. Germline lookup yields CDR1 SGHRS and CDR2 YFSETQ. The DNA of the CDR3 is TGCGCCAGCAGGATTGGGATCAGGAACACCGGGGAGCTGTTTTTT. Translated, it gives CASRIGIRNTGELFF. Full variable domain (remainder filled in from reference TRBV5-1 and TRBJ2-2): KAGVTQTPRYLIKTRGQQVTLSCSPISGHRSVSWYQQTPGQGLQFLFEYFSETQRNKGNFPGRFSGRQFSNSRSEMNVSTLELGDSALYLCASRIGIRNTGELFFGEGSRLTVL.

The chain links TRBV19 to TRBJ1-1; D is unclear. In germline, CDR1 is LNHDA, CDR2 SQIVND (reference sequence). The CDR3 is made up of 13 amino acids. Trimming removed 3 bases from V and 4 bases from J, with 9 bases in between. As DNA, the CDR3 is TGTGCCAGTAGTATGACGGGTGCCACTGAAGCTTTCTTT. Its translation is CASSMTGATEAFF.

This chain links TRBV11-3 with TRBJ2-7; D is perhaps TRBD1 (5 bases). The CDR3 sequence is 15 residues long. Germline V gene data show CDR1 as SGHNT and CDR2 as YENEEA. The ends were cut back, 2 bases at V and 2 bases at J, with 13 bases in the middle. CDR3 in DNA: TGTGCCAGCAGCTTACCGCAGGGAATAGCCTACGAGCAGTACTTC. Residues: CASSLPQGIAYEQYF.

This clonotype has more than one count but fewer than ten. V usage is TRBV19 and J usage is TRBJ2-2; D is possibly TRBD2 (5 bases). Germline V gives CDR1 LNHDA, CDR2 SQIVND (reference sequence). There are 14 residues in the CDR3. V dropped 6 bases and J dropped 0 bases, with 8 bases sitting between them. The CDR3 DNA is TGTGCCAGTAGGGACTTCGCGAACACCGGGGAGCTGTTTTTT. This encodes CASRDFANTGELFF. Looking up the rest from reference TRBV19 and TRBJ2-2 gives the full variable domain: DGGITQSPKYLFRKEGQNVTLSCEQNLNHDAMYWYRQDPGQGLRLIYYSQIVNDFQKGDIAEGYSVSREKKESFPLTVTSAQKNPTAFYLCASRDFANTGELFFGEGSRLTVL.

This clonotype was recorded at least ten times. The chain combines TRBV7-2 with TRBJ2-7; 13 bases agree with TRBD2. Germline V gene lookup returns CDR1 SGHTA and CDR2 FQGNSA. The CDR3 has 18 amino acids. V was pared by 5 bases and J by 1 base, with 11 bases of the junction left unmatched. The CDR3 reads CASSLRTSGRAQSYEQYF. CDR3 DNA sequence: TGTGCCAGCAGCCTCAGGACTAGCGGGAGAGCCCAATCCTACGAGCAGTACTTC.

This chain connects TRBV4-1 to TRBJ2-7, with 7 bases matching TRBD2. CDR1 and CDR2 (germline): MGHRA, YSYEKL. The J segment lost 7 bases and the V segment lost 4 bases, leaving 13 bases of the junction unmatched. The CDR3 contains 15 residues. The CDR3 DNA reads TGCGCCAGCAGCCCGTTGAACCGGCAGGGAGGGGAGCAGTACTTC. Protein: CASSPLNRQGGEQYF.

This clonotype was detected many times. The chain has TRBV7-2 and TRBJ2-3; tentatively, D is TRBD2 (6 bases). V shed 2 bases and J shed 1 base, with 16 bases lying between them. Looked up from germline, CDR1 is SGHTA and CDR2 is FQGNSA. There are 17 residues in the CDR3. The CDR3 sequence: CASSLKQRGGGTDTQYF. CDR3 bases: TGTGCCAGCAGCTTAAAGCAACGAGGAGGGGGCACAGATACGCAGTATTTT. The complete variable domain, with remaining parts taken from reference TRBV7-2 and TRBJ2-3, reads GAGVSQSPSNKVTEKGKDVELRCDPISGHTALYWYRQSLGQGLEFLIYFQGNSAPDKSGLPSDRFSAERTGGSVSTLTIQRTQQEDSAVYLCASSLKQRGGGTDTQYFGPGTRLTVL.

Ten or more counts support this clonotype. The genes are TRBV20-1 and TRBJ2-3; the match to TRBD2 covers 8 bases. Germline trimming cut 2 bases from V and 3 bases from J; bases unmatched to any gene: 10. The CDR3 extends over 16 amino acids. Germline lookup yields CDR1 DFQATT and CDR2 SNEGSKA (reference sequence). CDR3 nucleotides: TGCAGTGCTAGACCTCCCTCCCGGGAGGGGACAGATACGCAGTATTTT. Amino acid sequence: CSARPPSREGTDTQYF.

The chain joins TRBV28 to TRBJ1-2; no clear D gene. CDR3 length equals 15 residues. Per the germline V gene, CDR1 is MDHEN and CDR2 is SYDVKM. V was pared by 2 bases and J by 3 bases, with 13 bases between. The CDR3 sequence: CASSLGLSFDYGYTF. The CDR3 coding sequence is TGTGCCAGCAGTTTAGGTTTAAGTTTCGACTATGGCTACACCTTC.

Ten or more counts support this clonotype. The CDR3 here is CASSFWGQGYSEQFF. The CDR3 region has the DNA TGTGCCAGCAGCTTCTGGGGACAGGGGTATAGTGAGCAGTTCTTC. This sequence joins TRBV11-2 and TRBJ2-1, with TRBD1 matching over 10 bases. The germline CDR1 and CDR2 sequences are SGHAT and FQNNGV. The CDR3 totals 15 residues. V trimming: 3 bases; J trimming: 9 bases; junction bases outside the gene matches: 8.

This clonotype was seen many times. The chain couples TRBV20-1 to TRBJ2-3; either TRBD1 or TRBD2 may fit D (6 bases each). The CDR3 length is 16 residues. Germline V gene sequence: CDR1 DFQATT, CDR2 SNEGSKA (reference sequence). Between the trimmed V and J ends, which lost 3 bases and 3 bases, there was a span of 19 bases. The CDR3 reads CSASVSRGLGTDTQYF. The CDR3 DNA is TGCAGTGCTAGCGTGTCTCGGGGGCTGGGGACAGATACGCAGTATTTT.

This clonotype showed up many times. This chain uses TRBV18 with TRBJ2-1; TRBD2 aligns across 14 bases. CDR3 size: 16 residues. The J segment lost 7 bases and the V segment lost 1 base, leaving 3 bases of the junction unmatched. Germline-derived CDR1 and CDR2 are KGHSH and LQKENI. CDR3 region: CASSPLGLAGDNEQFF. The CDR3 coding sequence is TGTGCCAGCTCACCACTGGGACTAGCGGGAGATAATGAGCAGTTCTTC.

This clonotype was seen many times. This chain joins TRBV7-9 and TRBJ1-1; 7 bases agree with TRBD1. V lost 8 bases, J lost 0 bases, and 3 bases stayed unmatched. Germline V gene lookup returns CDR1 SEHNR and CDR2 FQNEAQ (reference sequence). The CDR3 is 13 residues long. The CDR3 loop is CASDRDVNTEAFF. The CDR3 coding sequence is TGTGCCAGCGACAGGGACGTGAACACTGAAGCTTTCTTT.